The 30 T cell receptor beta chains below come from one sample, sequenced in a study of blood T cell repertoires in COVID-19. The assay was immunoSEQ multiplex PCR, and TCRdb's table has in-frame clones only and misses some. The sample includes roughly 400,000 clones, 70% to 90% of them seen just once. Sequenced sample: PBMCs or T cells enriched from blood (not recorded which). These receptors were obtained from a woman aged 18-29 years who had been exposed to COVID-19.

In DNA form, the CDR3 reads TGTGCCAGCAGCCGGAGCCCGGACAGGATCTACGAGCAGTACTTC. This codes for CASSRSPDRIYEQYF. The chain employs TRBV14 and TRBJ2-7; 7 bases fit TRBD1. CDR3 length: 15 residues. V shed 4 bases, J shed 3 bases, and the junction held 9 bases outside the gene matches. From germline, CDR1 is SGHDN and CDR2 FVKESK.

The rearrangement links TRBV5-1 to TRBJ2-7, with D maybe TRBD2 (5 bases). Germline V gene lookup returns CDR1 SGHRS and CDR2 YFSETQ. The ends were cut back, 0 bases at V and 2 bases at J, with 12 bases in the middle. CDR3 length equals 15 residues. CDR3 amino acids: CASSLGGYITYEQYF. The DNA of the CDR3 is TGCGCCAGCAGCTTGGGAGGGTATATCACCTACGAGCAGTACTTC. Using reference TRBV5-1 and TRBJ2-7 for the parts outside the CDR3, the full variable domain is KAGVTQTPRYLIKTRGQQVTLSCSPISGHRSVSWYQQTPGQGLQFLFEYFSETQRNKGNFPGRFSGRQFSNSRSEMNVSTLELGDSALYLCASSLGGYITYEQYFGPGTRLTVT.

The sample holds a few counts of this clone. The J gene is TRBJ2-5, the V gene TRBV19, with 12 bases lining up with TRBD1. The CDR3 is made up of 16 amino acids. Losses at the gene ends were 3 bases for V and 5 bases for J; bases not matched to a gene: 7. CDR1 is LNHDA, CDR2 SQIVND, per germline (reference sequence). The CDR3 region has the DNA TGTGCCAGTAGTATTTCCGGGACAGGGGGCCGGGAGACCCAGTACTTC. This codes for CASSISGTGGRETQYF.

CDR3 sequence (DNA): TGTGCCAGCAGCTTAGTAGCACACCGAAGGAGCACTGAAGCTTTCTTT. This codes for CASSLVAHRRSTEAFF. The rearrangement joins TRBV11-2 to TRBJ1-1; D call uncertain. From germline, CDR1 is SGHAT and CDR2 FQNNGV. The CDR3 totals 16 residues. V dropped 1 base and J dropped 4 bases, with 16 bases sitting between them. The entire variable domain, with the rest obtained from reference TRBV11-2 and TRBJ1-1, is as follows: EAGVAQSPRYKIIEKRQSVAFWCNPISGHATLYWYQQILGQGPKLLIQFQNNGVVDDSQLPKDRFSAERLKGVDSTLKIQPAKLEDSAVYLCASSLVAHRRSTEAFFGQGTRLTVV.

In this sample, this clone turned up once. This chain links TRBV9 with TRBJ2-5, with TRBD2 as a possible D gene (5 bases). Deletions cut 4 bases from V and 1 base from J, with 11 bases between. This CDR3 has 14 residues. CDR1 is SGDLS, CDR2 YYNGEE, per germline. CDR3: CASSLGSFQETQYF. As DNA, the CDR3 is TGTGCCAGCAGCTTGGGGAGTTTCCAAGAGACCCAGTACTTC.

This chain joins TRBV28 and TRBJ1-1; unclear D gene. Per the germline V gene, CDR1 is MDHEN and CDR2 is SYDVKM. Deletions cut 1 base from V and 6 bases from J, with 12 bases between. This CDR3 contains 14 residues. CDR3 amino acids: CASSLLIRRAEAFF. The DNA of the CDR3 is TGTGCCAGCAGTTTATTAATTCGCCGGGCTGAAGCTTTCTTT.

The V call is TRBV7-2, the J call TRBJ1-1; 9 bases match TRBD1. The CDR3 is made up of 14 amino acids. Germline CDR1 and CDR2: SGHTA and FQGNSA. The ends lost 6 bases at V and 2 bases at J; junction bases unmatched: 4. In nucleotides, the CDR3 is TGTGCCAGCAGACCTACAGGGGGCAACACTGAAGCTTTCTTT. Translating it yields CASRPTGGNTEAFF. The variable domain in full, completed from reference TRBV7-2 and TRBJ1-1, reads GAGVSQSPSNKVTEKGKDVELRCDPISGHTALYWYRQSLGQGLEFLIYFQGNSAPDKSGLPSDRFSAERTGGSVSTLTIQRTQQEDSAVYLCASRPTGGNTEAFFGQGTRLTVV.

DNA of the CDR3: TGTGCCAGCAGCCCAAGGGGACGACAGGGGCAAGAGACCCAGTACTTC. It yields the protein CASSPRGRQGQETQYF. This chain joins TRBV5-4 and TRBJ2-5, with TRBD1 matching over 8 bases. The germline V gene has CDR1 SGHNT and CDR2 YYREEE (reference sequence). The junction had 10 bases not matched to a gene; V was cut back by 4 bases and J by 2 bases. This CDR3 region has 16 residues.

The chain uses TRBV2 and TRBJ2-3; 7 nucleotides align to TRBD2. The V segment lost 11 bases and the J segment 4 bases; nucleotides outside the gene matches: 15. The CDR3 is 15 residues long. CDR1 and CDR2 from the germline V gene are SNHLY and FYNNEI. CDR3 region: CADGLGGGPADTQYF. CDR3 bases: TGTGCCGACGGACTCGGGGGAGGGCCGGCAGATACGCAGTATTTT.

CDR3 residues: CASSQDVSAQGAPSYGYTF. The CDR3 region has the DNA TGCGCCAGCAGCCAAGATGTTTCGGCCCAGGGGGCGCCCAGCTATGGCTACACCTTC. The chain carries TRBV4-1 and TRBJ1-2; 8 positions agree with TRBD1. After removal of 0 bases from V and 4 bases from J, the junction contained 16 bases not matched to a gene. Germline lookup yields CDR1 MGHRA and CDR2 YSYEKL. The CDR3 totals 19 residues.

The chain employs TRBV6-1 and TRBJ2-2; a weak D match, TRBD2 (5 bases). V shed 1 base and J shed 4 bases, with 13 bases lying between them. This CDR3 contains 16 residues. Germline-derived CDR1 and CDR2 are MNHNS and SASEGT. Here the CDR3 DNA reads TGTGCCAGCAGTGAAGGTCGCGGAGAGGGCACCGGGGAGCTGTTTTTT. It specifies CASSEGRGEGTGELFF.

This sequence joins TRBV4-3 and TRBJ2-1; maybe TRBD1 (7 bases). Trimming cost V 8 bases and J 6 bases, with 17 bases left between them. CDR3 length equals 14 residues. CDR1 and CDR2 (germline): LGHNA, YSLEER. DNA of the CDR3: TGCGCCAGCGCCCCGTGGAGGGGGCCCAATGAGCAGTTCTTC. It translates to CASAPWRGPNEQFF.

V gene TRBV24-1 combines with J gene TRBJ2-3; TRBD1 matches 7 bases. CDR3 size: 14 residues. Germline V gene data show CDR1 as KGHDR and CDR2 as SFDVKD. After removal of 5 bases from V and 3 bases from J, the junction contained 4 bases not matched to a gene. In DNA form, the CDR3 reads TGTGCCACCAGTGCAGGGGGATCGACAGATACGCAGTATTTT. This codes for CATSAGGSTDTQYF.

The V call is TRBV4-1, the J call TRBJ1-1; TRBD1 is a possible D gene (5 bases). V gave up 0 bases and J gave up 4 bases, with 18 bases separating them. Germline lookup yields CDR1 MGHRA and CDR2 YSYEKL. The CDR3 runs to 17 residues. CDR3 in amino acids: CASSQEGTRGYGTEAFF. CDR3 in DNA: TGCGCCAGCAGCCAAGAGGGGACTCGGGGATACGGCACTGAAGCTTTCTTT.

This chain links TRBV6-2 or TRBV6-3 with TRBJ2-1, with 9 bases that match TRBD1. V was clipped by 5 bases and J by 7 bases; unmatched bases: 9. The CDR3 sequence is 15 residues long. CDR1 and CDR2 (germline): MNHEY, SVGEGT. CDR3: CASSPGQGRGNEQFF. The CDR3 nucleotides read TGTGCCAGCAGTCCCGGACAGGGGCGAGGTAATGAGCAGTTCTTC.

In the case of this clone: An end of the junction differs from the germline gene, which may be a read error. This chain joins TRBV7-9 and TRBJ1-5, with 9 bases aligning to TRBD1. This CDR3 contains 14 residues. Germline CDR1 SEHNR, CDR2 FQNEAQ (reference sequence). CDR3 amino acids: CASSPGQGDQPQHF. The CDR3 region has the DNA TGTGCCAGCAGCCCGGGACAGGGTGATCAACCCCAGCATTTT.

This chain joins TRBV27 and TRBJ1-2, with TRBD1 as a possible D gene (6 bases). The CDR3 loop spans 12 amino acids. Germline V gene sequence: CDR1 MNHEY, CDR2 SMNVEV (reference sequence). Trimming cost V 5 bases and J 4 bases, with 8 bases left between them. CDR3 residues: CASSKQGYGYTF. The CDR3 DNA reads TGTGCCAGCAGTAAACAGGGCTATGGCTACACCTTC.

CDR3 loop: CASSPRGQAEVNYGYTF. For the CDR3, the DNA is TGTGCCAGCAGTCCCCGCGGACAGGCGGAGGTGAACTATGGCTACACCTTC. The chain has TRBV28 and TRBJ1-2; the match to TRBD1 covers 7 bases. Per the germline V gene, CDR1 is MDHEN and CDR2 is SYDVKM. J was trimmed by 2 bases and V by 5 bases; bases with no gene match: 14. The CDR3 is 17 amino acids.

The chain recombines TRBV5-5 with TRBJ2-2; D remains unclear. Trimming pared 1 base from V and 4 bases from J, leaving 5 bases between. Germline CDR1 is SGHKS and CDR2 is YYEKEE (reference sequence). The CDR3 runs 13 residues. The CDR3 protein is CASSLTVTGELFF. In nucleotides, the CDR3 is TGTGCCAGCAGCTTGACGGTCACCGGGGAGCTGTTTTTT.

This sequence joins TRBV9 and TRBJ1-6; 8 positions match TRBD1. The CDR3 spans 17 residues. The germline gives CDR1 SGDLS, CDR2 YYNGEE. The J segment lost 10 bases and the V segment lost 4 bases, leaving 16 bases of the junction unmatched. CDR3 amino acids: CASSPTRTGQRGSPLHF. CDR3 coding DNA: TGTGCCAGCAGCCCAACGAGGACAGGGCAGCGGGGATCACCCCTCCACTTT.

CDR3 sequence: CASRVSGGETQYF. DNA of the CDR3: TGTGCCAGCAGGGTTAGCGGGGGGGAGACCCAGTACTTC. The rearrangement joins TRBV28 to TRBJ2-5, with 10 bases matching TRBD2. Germline V gene sequence: CDR1 MDHEN, CDR2 SYDVKM. The V gene end was trimmed by 6 bases and the J gene end by 5 bases; junction bases not matched to a gene: 3. This CDR3 is built from 13 residues.

The rearrangement links TRBV5-1 to TRBJ2-3, with 11 bases lining up with TRBD2. Looked up from germline, CDR1 is SGHRS and CDR2 is YFSETQ. This CDR3 region has 16 residues. After removal of 7 bases from V and 2 bases from J, the junction contained 9 bases not matched to a gene. The CDR3 loop reads CASYHRLAGITDTQYF. The CDR3 nucleotides are TGCGCCAGCTACCATCGACTAGCGGGGATCACAGATACGCAGTATTTT.

This clone was seen a handful of times. This chain's CDR3 is CASSPPGLFVGQNQETQYF. CDR3 nucleotides: TGTGCCAGCAGCCCACCGGGCTTATTCGTGGGACAGAACCAAGAGACCCAGTACTTC. This rearrangement joins TRBV7-9 to TRBJ2-5; 7 positions agree with TRBD1. The CDR3 has 19 amino acids. Looked up from germline, CDR1 is SEHNR and CDR2 is FQNEAQ (reference sequence). V was pared by 5 bases and J by 0 bases, with 18 bases of the junction left unmatched.

The chain recombines TRBV19 with TRBJ2-1, with 14 bases identical to TRBD2. Trimming at V came to 1 base and at J to 5 bases, leaving 7 bases not matched to a gene. Germline values: CDR1 LNHDA, CDR2 SQIVND (reference sequence). CDR3 length equals 18 residues. The CDR3 loop is CASSIVGTSGGPNNEQFF. The CDR3 DNA reads as TGTGCCAGTAGTATAGTTGGGACTAGCGGGGGCCCCAACAATGAGCAGTTCTTC. Looking up the rest from reference TRBV19 and TRBJ2-1 gives the full variable domain: DGGITQSPKYLFRKEGQNVTLSCEQNLNHDAMYWYRQDPGQGLRLIYYSQIVNDFQKGDIAEGYSVSREKKESFPLTVTSAQKNPTAFYLCASSIVGTSGGPNNEQFFGPGTRLTVL.

This chain uses TRBV10-1 with TRBJ1-1, with TRBD1 as a possible D gene (5 bases). V lost 5 bases and J 7 bases, leaving 20 bases between the germline ends. The length of the CDR3 is 15 residues. CDR1 is WNHNN, CDR2 SYGVQD, per germline (reference sequence). The CDR3 loop is CASSSRDSPVFEAFF. The CDR3 DNA reads TGCGCCAGCAGTAGCCGAGACAGCCCGGTATTTGAAGCTTTCTTT.

The chain recombines TRBV28 with TRBJ2-7; 9 bases map to TRBD1. Germline CDR1 MDHEN, CDR2 SYDVKM. The trim removed 6 bases at V and 3 bases at J, leaving 9 bases unmatched. The CDR3 runs 15 residues. CDR3 sequence reads: CASRDGTGYFYEQYF. CDR3 nucleotides: TGTGCCAGCAGGGACGGGACAGGGTATTTCTACGAGCAGTACTTC.

The chain employs TRBV28 and TRBJ1-2; D gene uncertain. Germline lookup yields CDR1 MDHEN and CDR2 SYDVKM. V was pared by 1 base and J by 1 base, with 10 bases between. The CDR3 loop spans 15 amino acids. CDR3 protein: CASSLSTGNNYGYTF. The CDR3 DNA reads as TGTGCCAGCAGTTTATCGACGGGGAATAACTATGGCTACACCTTC.

The chain's CDR3 is CASSLGEDQPQHF. The CDR3 nucleotides are TGTGCCAGCAGCTTGGGAGAGGATCAGCCCCAGCATTTT. This chain connects TRBV7-9 to TRBJ1-5; no firm D call. Germline lookup yields CDR1 SEHNR and CDR2 FQNEAQ (reference sequence). The CDR3 runs 13 residues. Trimming removed 3 bases from V and 5 bases from J, with 8 bases in between.

The chain recombines TRBV3-1 (or the pseudogene TRBV3-2) with TRBJ2-1; D call uncertain. This CDR3 region has 16 residues. Per germline, CDR1 LGHDT and CDR2 YNNKEL (reference sequence). V was cut by 5 bases and J by 6 bases, with 20 bases left in between. CDR3 region: CASSSEASSLINEQFF. CDR3 DNA sequence: TGTGCCAGCAGCTCAGAGGCGAGTAGCTTAATCAATGAGCAGTTCTTC.

The chain combines TRBV11-3 with TRBJ1-6, with D uncertain. From germline, CDR1 is SGHNT and CDR2 YENEEA. The CDR3 has 13 amino acids. The ends were cut back, 1 base at V and 10 bases at J, with 8 bases in the middle. The CDR3 sequence: CASSLGLYSPLHF. DNA for the CDR3: TGTGCCAGCAGCTTAGGACTATACTCACCCCTCCACTTT.